These 25 T cell receptor beta chains came from one sample sequenced in a study of shared clonotypes between healthy human individuals. TCRdb keeps only in-frame clones here, not all; method: immunoSEQ multiplex PCR. The sample contains 950,000 to 1,100,000 clones, around 75% of which appear only once. Sequenced sample: memory CD4+ T cells sorted from blood. Indicated subset: CD45RA-negative fraction. Receptor source: a man aged 18-30 years in good health.

J is TRBJ2-7 and V is TRBV21-1; the table assigns TRBD1, which was not confirmed against the DNA. TRBV21-1 is a listed pseudogene. This CDR3 comprises 15 residues. The CDR3 bases are TGTGCCAGCAGCATAGGAACAGGGGACACCTACGAGCAGTACTTC. This gives the protein CASSIGTGDTYEQYF.

The chain employs TRBV4-1 and TRBJ2-7; possibly TRBD1 for D (6 bases). Germline V lookup: CDR1 MGHRA, CDR2 YSYEKL. The CDR3 consists of 18 residues. V dropped 0 bases and J dropped 2 bases, with 20 bases sitting between them. The CDR3 reads CASSQDPPRTVNPYEQYF. The CDR3 DNA sequence: TGCGCCAGCAGCCAAGATCCCCCCAGGACAGTCAATCCCTACGAGCAGTACTTC.

The V call is TRBV7-9, the J call TRBJ2-5; 11 bases line up with TRBD2. V was clipped by 1 base and J by 6 bases; unmatched bases: 7. Germline V gene sequence: CDR1 SEHNR, CDR2 FQNEAQ (reference sequence). The length of the CDR3 is 16 residues. CDR3 bases: TGTGCCAGCAGCTTAGTAACTAGCGGGAGTACACAGACCCAGTACTTC. It encodes CASSLVTSGSTQTQYF.

The chain joins TRBV5-1 to TRBJ2-1, with D perhaps matching TRBD1 (5 bases). CDR3 size: 13 residues. Germline lookup yields CDR1 SGHRS and CDR2 YFSETQ. V was pared by 4 bases and J by 4 bases, with 9 bases between. Written as DNA, the CDR3 is TGCGCCAGCAGCATGACAGCATACAATGAGCAGTTCTTC. Protein product: CASSMTAYNEQFF. The entire variable domain, with the rest obtained from reference TRBV5-1 and TRBJ2-1, is as follows: KAGVTQTPRYLIKTRGQQVTLSCSPISGHRSVSWYQQTPGQGLQFLFEYFSETQRNKGNFPGRFSGRQFSNSRSEMNVSTLELGDSALYLCASSMTAYNEQFFGPGTRLTVL.

V gene TRBV19 combines with J gene TRBJ1-2, with D hard to call. Germline-derived CDR1 and CDR2 are LNHDA and SQIVND (reference sequence). The V and J ends lost 7 bases and 4 bases respectively, with 13 bases between them. The CDR3 is made up of 13 amino acids. CDR3 amino acids: CASNPVGSYGYTF. The CDR3, as DNA: TGTGCCAGTAACCCGGTGGGGAGCTATGGCTACACCTTC.

V and J are TRBV28 and TRBJ2-2, with D perhaps matching TRBD2 (6 bases). The V gene's germline CDR1 is MDHEN and CDR2 SYDVKM. V lost 8 bases and J 2 bases, leaving 12 bases between the germline ends. The CDR3 is 14 amino acids. CDR3 in DNA: TGTGCCAGCGGTGGAGGGGAAAACACCGGGGAGCTGTTTTTT. This sequence encodes CASGGGENTGELFF.

The rearrangement joins TRBV27 to TRBJ1-5; D not resolved. Trimming shortened V by 5 bases and J by 0 bases, and 2 bases separated the two germline ends. Germline-derived CDR1 and CDR2 are MNHEY and SMNVEV (reference sequence). There are 12 residues in the CDR3. CDR3: CASSGSNQPQHF. Here the CDR3 DNA reads TGTGCCAGCAGTGGTAGCAATCAGCCCCAGCATTTT.

This clone was observed a handful of times. The chain combines TRBV6-5 with TRBJ1-6; 7 nucleotides match TRBD1. V lost 4 bases to trimming and J lost 6 bases; unmatched junction nucleotides: 9. Germline V gene sequence: CDR1 MNHEY, CDR2 SVGAGI. This CDR3 comprises 16 residues. CDR3 region: CASSSPGGGINSPLHF. CDR3 DNA: TGTGCCAGCAGTTCCCCGGGAGGGGGCATTAATTCACCCCTCCACTTT.

CDR3 loop: CASSKKGKLFF. CDR3 in DNA: TGTGCCAGCAGCAAGAAGGGAAAACTGTTTTTT. The chain is built from TRBV6-6 and TRBJ1-4, with D unclear. This CDR3 contains 11 residues. Germline V gene sequence: CDR1 MNHNY, CDR2 SVGAGI (reference sequence). V was cut by 6 bases and J by 10 bases, with 9 bases left in between.

V usage is TRBV18 and J usage is TRBJ1-1; no clear D. The CDR3 is 14 amino acids. The V gene's germline CDR1 is KGHSH and CDR2 LQKENI. Trimming took 6 bases from V and 1 from J, leaving 12 bases between them. CDR3 DNA: TGTGCCAGCTCTAATTCCCTAGGGAACACTGAAGCTTTCTTT. Its translation is CASSNSLGNTEAFF.

The chain recombines TRBV30 with TRBJ2-5, with 11 bases aligning to TRBD2. With the DNA end fitting TRBJ2-7 better, the J assignment may be wrong. CDR3 length: 12 residues. Germline V gene data show CDR1 as GTSNPN and CDR2 as SVGIG (reference sequence). The CDR3 here is CATTSGRNEQYF. The DNA of the CDR3 is TGTGCCACCACTAGCGGGAGAAACGAGCAGTACTTC.

This chain joins TRBV4-1 and TRBJ1-1; D remains ambiguous. Germline loops: CDR1 MGHRA, CDR2 YSYEKL. Deletions cut 8 bases from V and 3 bases from J, with 13 bases between. The CDR3 is 13 amino acids. The CDR3 loop reads CASHSLPDTEAFF. DNA of the CDR3: TGCGCCAGCCATTCGCTCCCGGACACTGAAGCTTTCTTT.

The DNA for the CDR3 is TGTGCCAGCAGCCGCCCGGGGGGAGCTAATGAAAAACTGTTTTTT. The encoded protein is CASSRPGGANEKLFF. This chain connects TRBV11-2 to TRBJ1-4; tentatively, D is TRBD1 (5 bases). This CDR3 is 15 amino acids long. Trimming cost V 5 bases and J 3 bases, with 13 bases left between them. Germline V gene sequence: CDR1 SGHAT, CDR2 FQNNGV. The full variable domain, with the rest looked up from reference TRBV11-2 and TRBJ1-4, is EAGVAQSPRYKIIEKRQSVAFWCNPISGHATLYWYQQILGQGPKLLIQFQNNGVVDDSQLPKDRFSAERLKGVDSTLKIQPAKLEDSAVYLCASSRPGGANEKLFFGSGTQLSVL.

The genes are TRBV19 and TRBJ2-5; 7 bases are a match to TRBD2. V lost 4 bases to trimming and J lost 2 bases; unmatched junction nucleotides: 1. The germline CDR1 and CDR2 sequences are LNHDA and SQIVND (reference sequence). CDR3 length equals 13 residues. CDR3 residues: CASSTSGQETQYF. DNA for the CDR3: TGTGCCAGTAGTACTAGCGGACAAGAGACCCAGTACTTC.

The chain couples TRBV29-1 to TRBJ2-3, with a weak D call TRBD2 (5 bases). Trimming stripped 5 bases from V and 2 bases from J, with 17 bases between. The CDR3 is 15 residues long. Germline loops: CDR1 SQVTM, CDR2 ANQGSEA. CDR3 amino acids: CSVQRATGYTDTQYF. DNA of the CDR3: TGCAGCGTTCAAAGGGCTACGGGGTACACAGATACGCAGTATTTT.

The chain combines TRBV28 with TRBJ2-7; D gene ambiguous. The CDR3 spans 13 residues. Germline values: CDR1 MDHEN, CDR2 SYDVKM. V was clipped by 4 bases and J by 5 bases, with 12 bases between them. The CDR3 loop is CASSWGLGNEQYF. Written as DNA, the CDR3 is TGTGCCAGCAGTTGGGGATTGGGGAACGAGCAGTACTTC.

On this clone: Distinct nucleotide sequences in the sample also encode this CDR3. The chain carries TRBV11-3 and TRBJ2-2, with unresolved D. The CDR3 loop spans 14 amino acids. Trimming took 1 base from V and 2 from J, leaving 5 bases between them. Per germline, CDR1 SGHNT and CDR2 YENEEA. The CDR3 region has the DNA TGTGCCAGCAGCTTAGGTCCTAACACCGGGGAGCTGTTTTTT. Amino acid sequence: CASSLGPNTGELFF.

V usage is TRBV7-9 and J usage is TRBJ2-4, with D perhaps TRBD2 (6 bases). The CDR3 covers 13 residues. V was pared by 1 base and J by 11 bases, with 12 bases between. CDR1 and CDR2 from the germline V gene are SEHNR and FQNEAQ (reference sequence). The CDR3 sequence: CASSLDSGGVQYF. The CDR3 DNA reads TGTGCCAGCAGCTTAGATTCCGGGGGAGTTCAGTACTTC.

The rearrangement uses TRBV7-6 and TRBJ2-7; D uncertain. V was pared by 5 bases and J by 5 bases, with 19 bases between. CDR1 SGHVS and CDR2 FNYEAQ come from the germline V gene. This CDR3 comprises 15 residues. The CDR3 sequence is CASSVFLGGVNEQYF. In DNA form, the CDR3 reads TGTGCCAGCAGCGTCTTCCTAGGTGGGGTAAACGAGCAGTACTTC.

The chain links TRBV2 to TRBJ1-2; possible D gene TRBD1, 5 bases. V was shortened by 3 bases and J by 7 bases, with 12 bases between the two germline ends. The CDR3 consists of 13 residues. From germline, CDR1 is SNHLY and CDR2 FYNNEI. The CDR3 is CASSEDTGVGYTF. For the CDR3, the DNA is TGTGCCAGCAGTGAGGACACAGGAGTTGGCTACACCTTC. Supplemented by reference TRBV2 and TRBJ1-2, the full variable domain reads EPEVTQTPSHQVTQMGQEVILRCVPISNHLYFYWYRQILGQKVEFLVSFYNNEISEKSEIFDDQFSVERPDGSNFTLKIRSTKLEDSAMYFCASSEDTGVGYTFGSGTRLTVV.

The V call is TRBV18, the J call TRBJ1-4; D may be TRBD1 (5 bases). With 5 bases removed from V and 0 bases from J, the gap between germline ends came to 13 bases. This CDR3 comprises 16 residues. Germline lookup yields CDR1 KGHSH and CDR2 LQKENI. In nucleotides, the CDR3 is TGTGCCAGCTCATTAGGGCCCAGGGCAACTAATGAAAAACTGTTTTTT. Protein: CASSLGPRATNEKLFF.

The rearrangement joins TRBV5-1 to TRBJ2-5, with unresolved D. V lost 4 bases and J lost 1, with 14 bases in between. Germline lookup yields CDR1 SGHRS and CDR2 YFSETQ. CDR3 length: 15 residues. CDR3 protein: CASSQIGPTQETQYF. The CDR3 bases are TGCGCCAGCAGCCAAATAGGTCCTACCCAAGAGACCCAGTACTTC.

Only one count was recorded for this clone. The chain links TRBV30 to TRBJ2-2; weak D call: TRBD1 (6 bases). CDR1 is GTSNPN, CDR2 SVGIG, per germline (reference sequence). The CDR3 is made up of 13 amino acids. With 2 bases removed from V and 6 bases from J, the gap between germline ends came to 10 bases. The chain's CDR3 is CAWSPTGAGELFF. CDR3 coding DNA: TGTGCCTGGAGTCCGACAGGCGCCGGGGAGCTGTTTTTT.

The CDR3 sequence: CASSPRTREAFF. CDR3 nucleotide sequence: TGTGCCAGCAGCCCCCGCACCCGTGAAGCTTTCTTT. J is TRBJ1-1 and V is TRBV5-8; D gene unclear. CDR3 length equals 12 residues. CDR1 and CDR2 from the germline V gene are SGHTS and YDEGEE. Trimming removed 4 bases from V and 7 bases from J, with 11 bases in between.

Here the CDR3 DNA reads TGTGCCAGCAGCCGTGGGTGGTACACTGAAGCTTTCTTT. Its translation is CASSRGWYTEAFF. The V and J genes are TRBV6-5 and TRBJ1-1; the D is unclear. CDR3 length: 13 amino acids. Germline V gene lookup returns CDR1 MNHEY and CDR2 SVGAGI. The V end lost 6 bases, the J end lost 3 bases, and 11 bases lay between the germline ends.